The subject of this entry is one T cell receptor (beta chain). This sample was included in a study of blood T cell repertoires in COVID-19. Looked up from germline, CDR1 is MNHNY and CDR2 is SVGAGI (reference sequence). This CDR3 spans 14 amino acids. Trimming left V 2 bases short and J 0 bases short, with 8 bases between. Original data processing: It was from reference gene primer amplification that nucleated cell counts were estimated. TCRdb's table, derived via immunoSEQ multiplex PCR, lists solely in-frame clones and lacks some. V and J calls plus clone size are reproduced from that table; the DNA served to infer D and trimming. This sample has about 150,000 clones, with roughly 90% found just once.

The chain combines TRBV6-6 with TRBJ2-7; possible D gene TRBD1, 6 bases. The clonotype comes from a man aged 18 to 35 with COVID-19, enrolled during active disease. Sample: peripheral blood. The CDR3 protein is CASSYPDSSYEQYF. CDR3 bases: TGTGCCAGCAGTTACCCGGACAGCTCCTACGAGCAGTACTTC.